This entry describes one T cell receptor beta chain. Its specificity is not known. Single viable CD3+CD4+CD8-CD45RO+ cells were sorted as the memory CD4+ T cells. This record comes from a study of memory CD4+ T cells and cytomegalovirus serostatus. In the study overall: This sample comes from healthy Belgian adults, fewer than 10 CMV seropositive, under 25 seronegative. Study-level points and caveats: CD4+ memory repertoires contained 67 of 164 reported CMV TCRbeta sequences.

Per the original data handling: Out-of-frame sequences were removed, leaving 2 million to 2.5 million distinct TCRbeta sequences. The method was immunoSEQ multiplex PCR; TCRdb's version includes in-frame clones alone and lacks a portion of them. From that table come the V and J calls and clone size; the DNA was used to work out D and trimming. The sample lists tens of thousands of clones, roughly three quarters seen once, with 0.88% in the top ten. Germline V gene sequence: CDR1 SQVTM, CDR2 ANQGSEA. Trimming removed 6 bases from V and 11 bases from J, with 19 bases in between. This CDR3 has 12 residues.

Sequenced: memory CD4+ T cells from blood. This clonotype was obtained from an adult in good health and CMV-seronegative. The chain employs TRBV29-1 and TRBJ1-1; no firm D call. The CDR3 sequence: CSVRQREIEAFF. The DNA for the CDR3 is TGCAGCGTCCGACAACGCGAGATTGAGGCTTTCTTT.